The 7 T cell receptor beta chains below come from one sample, sequenced in a study of shared clonotypes between healthy human individuals. TCRdb keeps only in-frame clones here, not all; method: immunoSEQ multiplex PCR. The table lists 85,000 to 100,000 clones, roughly three quarters of them singletons. The sample consisted of memory CD8+ T cells sorted from blood. Documented subset: CD45RO+ cells pooled with CCR7-negative TemRA cells. The receptors stem from a young man in good health.

The V gene is TRBV9, the J gene TRBJ1-1, with D unresolved. The germline V gene has CDR1 SGDLS and CDR2 YYNGEE. Deletions cut 3 bases from V and 4 bases from J, with 13 bases between. The CDR3 is 14 residues long. In DNA, the CDR3 is TGTGCCAGCAGCGGTAGTACTGGTGGCACTGAAGCTTTCTTT. Amino acids: CASSGSTGGTEAFF.

V is TRBV28 and J is TRBJ2-7, with 7 bases identical to TRBD1. The germline gives CDR1 MDHEN, CDR2 SYDVKM. This CDR3 region has 13 residues. Losses at the gene ends were 6 bases for V and 6 bases for J; bases not matched to a gene: 8. DNA for the CDR3: TGTGCCAGCAGCGAAAGGGGGCTTATCGAGCAGTACTTC. It encodes CASSERGLIEQYF.

V is TRBV7-8 and J is TRBJ2-7; D is perhaps TRBD2 (6 bases). Per the germline V gene, CDR1 is SGHVS and CDR2 is FQNEAQ. Trimming took off 2 bases at V and 5 bases at J, with 19 bases between the two ends. The CDR3 is made up of 16 amino acids. The CDR3 region has the DNA TGTGCCAGCAGCTTACGGGGTGGGGGGTCCACGGACGAGCAGTACTTC. This translates into CASSLRGGGSTDEQYF.

The rearrangement joins TRBV11-2 to TRBJ2-3; no clear D. Germline V gives CDR1 SGHAT, CDR2 FQNNGV. CDR3 length: 14 residues. Trimming pared 1 base from V and 6 bases from J, leaving 11 bases between. CDR3: CASSLVPQADTQYF. CDR3 nucleotide sequence: TGTGCCAGCAGCTTAGTTCCTCAAGCGGATACGCAGTATTTT.

The chain has TRBV30 and TRBJ2-5, with 9 bases lining up with TRBD2. This CDR3 has 12 residues. V lost 5 bases, J lost 5 bases, and 3 bases stayed unmatched. Germline V lookup: CDR1 GTSNPN, CDR2 SVGIG (reference sequence). The CDR3 coding sequence is TGTGCCTGGGGGACTAGCAGGGAGACCCAGTACTTC. Translated: CAWGTSRETQYF. The complete variable domain, with remaining parts taken from reference TRBV30 and TRBJ2-5, reads SQTIHQWPATLVQPVGSPLSLECTVEGTSNPNLYWYRQAAGRGLQLLFYSVGIGQISSEVPQNLSASRPQDRQFILSSKKLLLSDSGFYLCAWGTSRETQYFGPGTRLLVL.

The chain is built from TRBV28 and TRBJ2-5; 7 bases agree with TRBD2. The better agreement between TRBJ2-7 and the DNA end casts doubt on the J call. CDR3 length: 15 residues. Germline values: CDR1 MDHEN, CDR2 SYDVKM. CDR3 residues: CASRPAGLNSYEQYF. CDR3 sequence (DNA): TGTGCCAGCAGGCCAGCGGGACTCAACTCCTACGAGCAGTACTTC.

This clone appeared a few times. The V gene is TRBV6-5, the J gene TRBJ2-1; D perhaps matches TRBD2 (5 bases). This CDR3 has 14 amino acids. Germline V CDR1 and CDR2: MNHEY, SVGAGI. The ends were cut back, 7 bases at V and 6 bases at J, with 16 bases in the middle. CDR3 DNA: TGTGCCAGCACTGGACCCGGGGAGAGCAATGAGCAGTTCTTC. This translates into CASTGPGESNEQFF.